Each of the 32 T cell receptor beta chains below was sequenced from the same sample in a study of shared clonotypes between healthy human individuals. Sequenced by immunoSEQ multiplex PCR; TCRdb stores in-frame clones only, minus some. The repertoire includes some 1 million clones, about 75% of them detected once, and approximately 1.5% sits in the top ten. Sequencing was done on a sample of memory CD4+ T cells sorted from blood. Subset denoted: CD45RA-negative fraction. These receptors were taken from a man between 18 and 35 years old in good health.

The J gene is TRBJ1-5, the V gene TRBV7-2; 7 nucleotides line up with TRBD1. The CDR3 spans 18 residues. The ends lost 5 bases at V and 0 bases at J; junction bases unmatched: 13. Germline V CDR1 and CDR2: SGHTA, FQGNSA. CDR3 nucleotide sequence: TGTGCCAGCAGCCCTCAGGCAGGGGGAGTGTATAGCAATCAGCCCCAGCATTTT. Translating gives CASSPQAGGVYSNQPQHF.

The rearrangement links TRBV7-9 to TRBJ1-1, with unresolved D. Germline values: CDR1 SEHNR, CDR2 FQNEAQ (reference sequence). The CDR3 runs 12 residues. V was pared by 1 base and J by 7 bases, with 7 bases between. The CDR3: CASSLVTVEAFF. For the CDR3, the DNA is TGTGCCAGCAGCTTAGTGACGGTTGAAGCTTTCTTT. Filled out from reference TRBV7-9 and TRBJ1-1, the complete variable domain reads DTGVSQNPRHKITKRGQNVTFRCDPISEHNRLYWYRQTLGQGPEFLTYFQNEAQLEKSRLLSDRFSAERPKGSFSTLEIQRTEQGDSAMYLCASSLVTVEAFFGQGTRLTVV.

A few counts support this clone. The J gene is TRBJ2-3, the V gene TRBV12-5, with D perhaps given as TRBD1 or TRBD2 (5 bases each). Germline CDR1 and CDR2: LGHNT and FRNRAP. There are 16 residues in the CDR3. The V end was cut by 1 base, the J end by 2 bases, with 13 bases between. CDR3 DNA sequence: TGTGCTAGTGGTTTGGGATCGAAGGGACCCACAGATACGCAGTATTTT. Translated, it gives CASGLGSKGPTDTQYF.

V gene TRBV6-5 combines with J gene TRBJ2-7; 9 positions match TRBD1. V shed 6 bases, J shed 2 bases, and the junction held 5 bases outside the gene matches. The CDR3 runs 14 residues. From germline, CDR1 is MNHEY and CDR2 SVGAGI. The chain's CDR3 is CASRHRGLAYEQYF. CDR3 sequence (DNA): TGTGCCAGCAGGCACAGGGGGCTGGCCTACGAGCAGTACTTC.

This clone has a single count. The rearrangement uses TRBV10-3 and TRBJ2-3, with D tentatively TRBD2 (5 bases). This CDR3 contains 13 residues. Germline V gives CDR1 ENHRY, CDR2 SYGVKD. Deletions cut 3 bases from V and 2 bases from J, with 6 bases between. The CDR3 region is CAISDGVTDTQYF. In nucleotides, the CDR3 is TGTGCCATCAGTGACGGGGTCACAGATACGCAGTATTTT.

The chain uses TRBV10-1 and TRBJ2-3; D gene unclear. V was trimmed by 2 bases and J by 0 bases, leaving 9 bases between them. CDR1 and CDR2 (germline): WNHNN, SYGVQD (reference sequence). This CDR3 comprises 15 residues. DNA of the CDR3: TGCGCCAGCAGTGAGGACCCAGCCAGCACAGATACGCAGTATTTT. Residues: CASSEDPASTDTQYF.

The CDR3: CASSWSTDNSPLHF. As DNA, the CDR3 is TGTGCCAGCAGTTGGTCCACGGATAATTCACCCCTCCACTTT. This chain connects TRBV6-1 to TRBJ1-6; D ambiguous. V shed 5 bases and J shed 5 bases, with 10 bases lying between them. CDR1 MNHNS and CDR2 SASEGT come from the germline V gene. The CDR3 runs 14 residues.

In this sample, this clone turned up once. CDR3 in amino acids: CSLPVGGTQYF. DNA for the CDR3: TGCAGTCTCCCCGTTGGTGGTACGCAGTATTTT. J is TRBJ2-3 and V is TRBV29-1; unclear D gene. From germline, CDR1 is SQVTM and CDR2 ANQGSEA. This CDR3 spans 11 amino acids.

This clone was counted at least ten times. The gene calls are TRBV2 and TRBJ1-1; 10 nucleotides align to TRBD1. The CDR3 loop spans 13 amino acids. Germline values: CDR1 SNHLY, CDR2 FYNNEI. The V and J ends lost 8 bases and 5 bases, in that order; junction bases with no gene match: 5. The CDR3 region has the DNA TGTGCCAGCCGGGACAGGGGACGTACTGAAGCTTTCTTT. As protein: CASRDRGRTEAFF.

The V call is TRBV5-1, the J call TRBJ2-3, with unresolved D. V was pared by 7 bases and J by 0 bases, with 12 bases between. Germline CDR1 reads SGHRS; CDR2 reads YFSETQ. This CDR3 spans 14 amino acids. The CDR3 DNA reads TGCGCCAGCGGATTTACGTCCAGCACAGATACGCAGTATTTT. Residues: CASGFTSSTDTQYF.

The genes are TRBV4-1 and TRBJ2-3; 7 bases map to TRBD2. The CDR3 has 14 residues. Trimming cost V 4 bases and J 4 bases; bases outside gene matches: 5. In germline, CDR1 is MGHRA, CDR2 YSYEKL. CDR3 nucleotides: TGCGCCAGCAGCCTCGGGGACTACCCAGATACGCAGTATTTT. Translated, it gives CASSLGDYPDTQYF.

This chain's CDR3 is CASSSSAYTEAFF. Written as DNA, the CDR3 is TGTGCCAGCAGCTCCTCAGCCTACACTGAAGCTTTCTTT. The chain employs TRBV11-3 and TRBJ1-1; D is undetermined. V was cut by 4 bases and J by 3 bases, with 9 bases left in between. The CDR3 consists of 13 residues. Germline V gives CDR1 SGHNT, CDR2 YENEEA.

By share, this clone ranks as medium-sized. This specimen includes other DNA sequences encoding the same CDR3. The CDR3 protein is CASSLRAGIEAFF. In DNA form, the CDR3 reads TGTGCCAGCAGCCTGAGGGCGGGGATTGAAGCTTTCTTT. The chain recombines TRBV11-2 with TRBJ1-1; the D is unclear. V was pared by 5 bases and J by 7 bases, with 14 bases between. The CDR3 runs to 13 residues. From germline, CDR1 is SGHAT and CDR2 FQNNGV.

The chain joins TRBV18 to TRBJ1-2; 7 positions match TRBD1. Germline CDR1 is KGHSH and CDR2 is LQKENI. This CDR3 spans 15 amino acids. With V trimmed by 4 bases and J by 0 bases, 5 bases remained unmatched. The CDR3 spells CASSQGTDPNYGYTF. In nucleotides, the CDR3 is TGTGCCAGCTCACAGGGGACAGACCCTAACTATGGCTACACCTTC.

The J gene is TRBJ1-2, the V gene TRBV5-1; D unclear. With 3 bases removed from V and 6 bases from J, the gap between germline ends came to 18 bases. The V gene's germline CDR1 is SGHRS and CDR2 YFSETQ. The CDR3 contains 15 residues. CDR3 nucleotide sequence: TGCGCCAGCAGCTCGGGGAGACCAAAATCGAATGGCTACACCTTC. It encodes CASSSGRPKSNGYTF.

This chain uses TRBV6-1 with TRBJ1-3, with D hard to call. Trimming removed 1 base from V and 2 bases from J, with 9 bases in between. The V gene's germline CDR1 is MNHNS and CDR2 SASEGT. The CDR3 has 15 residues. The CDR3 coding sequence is TGTGCCAGCAGTGAAGAATGGGGTGCTGGAAACACCATATATTTT. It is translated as CASSEEWGAGNTIYF.

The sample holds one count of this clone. The CDR3 here is CAISERQGANEKLFF. The CDR3 DNA sequence: TGTGCCATCAGTGAAAGACAGGGGGCTAATGAAAAACTGTTTTTT. V gene TRBV10-3 combines with J gene TRBJ1-4; 9 bases are shared with TRBD1. There are 15 residues in the CDR3. Germline V gene lookup returns CDR1 ENHRY and CDR2 SYGVKD. Trimming removed 3 bases from V and 3 bases from J; junction bases left unmatched: 2.

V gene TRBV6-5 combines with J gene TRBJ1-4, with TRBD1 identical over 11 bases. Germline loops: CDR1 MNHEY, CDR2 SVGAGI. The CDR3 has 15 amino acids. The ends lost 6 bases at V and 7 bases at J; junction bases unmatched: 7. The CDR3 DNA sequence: TGTGCCAGCAGCCCCGGACAGGGGGCGCGTGAAAAACTGTTTTTT. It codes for CASSPGQGAREKLFF.

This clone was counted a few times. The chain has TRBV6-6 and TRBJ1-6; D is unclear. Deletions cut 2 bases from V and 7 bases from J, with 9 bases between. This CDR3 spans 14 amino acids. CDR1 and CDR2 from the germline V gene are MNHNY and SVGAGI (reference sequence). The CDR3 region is CASSYLGKNSPLHF. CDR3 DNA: TGTGCCAGCAGTTACCTGGGGAAGAATTCACCCCTCCACTTT.

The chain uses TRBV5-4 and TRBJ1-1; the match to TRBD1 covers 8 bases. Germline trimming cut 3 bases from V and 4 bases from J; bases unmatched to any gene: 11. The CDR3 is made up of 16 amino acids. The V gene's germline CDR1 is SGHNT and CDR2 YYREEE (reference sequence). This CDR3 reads CASSWGIPDRVTEAFF. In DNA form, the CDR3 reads TGTGCCAGCAGCTGGGGGATACCGGACAGGGTCACTGAAGCTTTCTTT.

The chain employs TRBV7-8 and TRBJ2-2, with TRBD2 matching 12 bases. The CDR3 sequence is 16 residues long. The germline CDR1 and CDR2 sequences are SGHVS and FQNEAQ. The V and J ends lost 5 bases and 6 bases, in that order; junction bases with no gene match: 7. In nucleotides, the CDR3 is TGTGCCAGCAGCACGGGACTAGCGGGTACCCCCGGGGAGCTGTTTTTT. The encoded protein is CASSTGLAGTPGELFF.

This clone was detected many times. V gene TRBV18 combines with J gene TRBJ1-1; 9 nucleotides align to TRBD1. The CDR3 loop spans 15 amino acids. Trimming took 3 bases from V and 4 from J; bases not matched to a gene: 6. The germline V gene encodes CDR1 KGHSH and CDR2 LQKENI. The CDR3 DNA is TGTGCCAGCTCACCCGGACAGGGGAAAAGCACTGAAGCTTTCTTT. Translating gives CASSPGQGKSTEAFF.

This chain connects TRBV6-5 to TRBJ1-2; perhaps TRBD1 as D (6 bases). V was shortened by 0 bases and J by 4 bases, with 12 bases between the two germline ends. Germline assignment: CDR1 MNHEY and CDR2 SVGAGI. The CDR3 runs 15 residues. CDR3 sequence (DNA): TGTGCCAGCAGTTACTCGAAGGGGGTTGGCTATGGCTACACCTTC. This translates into CASSYSKGVGYGYTF.

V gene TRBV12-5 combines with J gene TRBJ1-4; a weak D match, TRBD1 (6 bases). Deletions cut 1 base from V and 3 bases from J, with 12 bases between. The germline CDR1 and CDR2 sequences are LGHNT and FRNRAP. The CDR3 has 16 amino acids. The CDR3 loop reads CASGLGTGTSNEKLFF. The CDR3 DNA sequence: TGTGCTAGTGGTTTGGGAACCGGGACATCTAATGAAAAACTGTTTTTT.

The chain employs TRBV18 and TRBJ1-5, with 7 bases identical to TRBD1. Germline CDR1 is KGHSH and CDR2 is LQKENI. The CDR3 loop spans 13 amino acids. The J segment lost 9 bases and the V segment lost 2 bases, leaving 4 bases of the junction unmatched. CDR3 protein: CASSPIHRGPQHF. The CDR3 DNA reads TGTGCCAGCTCACCAATCCACAGGGGGCCCCAGCATTTT. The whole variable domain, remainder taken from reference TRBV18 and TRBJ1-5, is NAGVMQNPRHLVRRRGQEARLRCSPMKGHSHVYWYRQLPEEGLKFMVYLQKENIIDESGMPKERFSAEFPKEGPSILRIQQVVRGDSAAYFCASSPIHRGPQHFGDGTRLSIL.

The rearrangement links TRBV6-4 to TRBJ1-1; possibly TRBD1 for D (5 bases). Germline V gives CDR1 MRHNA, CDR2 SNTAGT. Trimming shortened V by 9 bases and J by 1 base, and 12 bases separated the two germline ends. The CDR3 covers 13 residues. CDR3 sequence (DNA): TGTGCCAGGAAGGGGCTGCAGAACACTGAAGCTTTCTTT. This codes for CARKGLQNTEAFF.

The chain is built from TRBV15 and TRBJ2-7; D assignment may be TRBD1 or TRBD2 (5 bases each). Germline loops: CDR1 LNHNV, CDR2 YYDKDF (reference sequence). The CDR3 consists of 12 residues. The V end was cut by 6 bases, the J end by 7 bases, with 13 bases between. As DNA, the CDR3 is TGTGCCACCAGTACCTGGGACGGAGAGCAGTACTTC. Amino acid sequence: CATSTWDGEQYF.

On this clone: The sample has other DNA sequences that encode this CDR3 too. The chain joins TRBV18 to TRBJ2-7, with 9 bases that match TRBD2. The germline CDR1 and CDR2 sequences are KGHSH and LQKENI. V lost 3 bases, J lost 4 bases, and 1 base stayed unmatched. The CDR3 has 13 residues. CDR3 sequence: CASSPSGSYEQYF. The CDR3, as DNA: TGTGCCAGCTCACCTAGCGGGAGTTACGAGCAGTACTTC.

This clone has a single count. CDR3 sequence: CASRGLGNTIYF. The DNA of the CDR3 is TGTGCCAGCAGGGGGCTTGGAAACACCATATATTTT. V and J are TRBV6-5 and TRBJ1-3; possibly TRBD1 for D (5 bases). The CDR3 is 12 amino acids. Trimming took 6 bases from V and 3 from J, leaving 6 bases between them. The germline CDR1 and CDR2 sequences are MNHEY and SVGAGI.

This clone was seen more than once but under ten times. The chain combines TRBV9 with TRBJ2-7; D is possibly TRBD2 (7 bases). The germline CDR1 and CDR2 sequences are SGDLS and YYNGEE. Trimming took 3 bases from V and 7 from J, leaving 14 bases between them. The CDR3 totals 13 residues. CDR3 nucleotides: TGTGCCAGCAGCGGCGTAGGGGGGGAAGAGCAGTACTTC. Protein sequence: CASSGVGGEEQYF. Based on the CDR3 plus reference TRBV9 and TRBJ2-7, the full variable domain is DSGVTQTPKHLITATGQRVTLRCSPRSGDLSVYWYQQSLDQGLQFLIQYYNGEERAKGNILERFSAQQFPDLHSELNLSSLELGDSALYFCASSGVGGEEQYFGPGTRLTVT.

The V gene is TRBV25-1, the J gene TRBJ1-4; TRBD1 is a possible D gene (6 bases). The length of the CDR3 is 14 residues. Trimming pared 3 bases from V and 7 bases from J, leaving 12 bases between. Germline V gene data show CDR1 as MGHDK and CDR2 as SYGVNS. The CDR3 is CASSDPRDTEKLFF. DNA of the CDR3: TGTGCCAGCAGTGACCCCCGGGACACTGAAAAACTGTTTTTT. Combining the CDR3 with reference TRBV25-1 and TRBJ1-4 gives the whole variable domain EADIYQTPRYLVIGTGKKITLECSQTMGHDKMYWYQQDPGMELHLIHYSYGVNSTEKGDLSSESTVSRIRTEHFPLTLESARPSHTSQYLCASSDPRDTEKLFFGSGTQLSVL.

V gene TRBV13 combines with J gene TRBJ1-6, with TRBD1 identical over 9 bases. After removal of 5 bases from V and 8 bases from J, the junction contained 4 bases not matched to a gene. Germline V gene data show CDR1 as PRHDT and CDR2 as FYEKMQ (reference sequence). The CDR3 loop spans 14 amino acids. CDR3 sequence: CASSQDRGDSPLHF. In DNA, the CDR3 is TGTGCCAGCAGCCAGGACAGGGGTGATTCACCCCTCCACTTT. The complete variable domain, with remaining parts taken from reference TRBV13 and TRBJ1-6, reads AAGVIQSPRHLIKEKRETATLKCYPIPRHDTVYWYQQGPGQDPQFLISFYEKMQSDKGSIPDRFSAQQFSDYHSELNMSSLELGDSALYFCASSQDRGDSPLHFGNGTRLTVT.